This T cell receptor (beta chain) was captured in a study of tumor-infiltrating lymphocytes in localized non-small cell lung cancer. CDR3 size: 14 residues. The germline gives CDR1 SGHTA, CDR2 FQGNSA. Trimming took 5 bases from V and 1 from J, leaving 9 bases between them. TCRdb's copy holds only in-frame clones and misses some; the assay was immunoSEQ multiplex PCR. Here the sample spans more than 9,500 clones, less than 90% being singletons. The study, taken as a whole, reports: Immunotypes IM1 and IM2 had similar TCR-derived T-cell fractions. Tumor T-cell fraction was not associated with recurrence-free survival. Available tissue quantity limited TCR sequencing to a patient subset.

This clone was detected only once. Its cognate antigen is unknown. The rearrangement uses TRBV7-2 and TRBJ1-3; no reliable D call. The sequence was collected from a human donor with non-small cell lung cancer. Sequencing input: lung tumor tissue. CDR3 DNA: TGTGCCAGCAGCCCGTTGGGGTCTGGAAACACCATATATTTT. Its protein product is CASSPLGSGNTIYF.